One and the same sample provided the 25 T cell receptor beta chains below, sequenced in a study of shared T cell receptors in the human thymus. TCRdb's table, derived via immunoSEQ multiplex PCR, lists solely in-frame clones and lacks some. The table has approximately 730,000 clones, over 75% seen once. These data were also reused for a study on human thymus T cells.

The specimen sequenced was thymocytes. These receptors were obtained from a girl in the first two years of life with a congenital heart defect.

The V and J genes are TRBV6-1 and TRBJ2-7; 8 bases align to TRBD2. Germline V gene data show CDR1 as MNHNS and CDR2 as SASEGT. V was pared by 1 base and J by 2 bases, with 7 bases of the junction left unmatched. The CDR3 covers 16 residues. CDR3 sequence reads: CASSEDHQRGPYEQYF. The CDR3 DNA follows: TGTGCCAGCAGTGAAGATCACCAGCGGGGGCCCTACGAGCAGTACTTC.

The chain joins TRBV5-1 to TRBJ2-3; no clear D gene. This CDR3 contains 15 residues. The germline CDR1 and CDR2 sequences are SGHRS and YFSETQ. Trimming removed 0 bases from V and 0 bases from J, with 8 bases in between. CDR3: CASSLADRSTDTQYF. In DNA, the CDR3 is TGCGCCAGCAGCTTGGCCGATCGGAGCACAGATACGCAGTATTTT.

The chain employs TRBV5-1 and TRBJ2-1, with 9 nucleotides matching TRBD1. Germline CDR1 is SGHRS and CDR2 is YFSETQ. Germline trimming cut 7 bases from V and 5 bases from J; bases unmatched to any gene: 10. The CDR3 contains 15 residues. The CDR3 reads CASFPGTGQDNEQFF. CDR3 nucleotides: TGCGCCAGCTTTCCCGGGACAGGGCAGGACAATGAGCAGTTCTTC.

This clone is a singleton in its sample. The chain has TRBV10-3 and TRBJ2-5; 8 bases align to TRBD1. The better agreement between TRBJ2-7 and the DNA end casts doubt on the J call. Looked up from germline, CDR1 is ENHRY and CDR2 is SYGVKD. The CDR3 contains 12 residues. CDR3 sequence reads: CAIRDREDEQYF. The CDR3 DNA is TGTGCCATCAGGGACAGGGAGGACGAGCAGTACTTC.

Comment on this clone: The identical CDR3 is also encoded by other nucleotide sequences in the sample. This chain uses TRBV11-2 with TRBJ1-1; D might be TRBD1 (5 bases). The V gene's germline CDR1 is SGHAT and CDR2 FQNNGV. Trimming took off 4 bases at V and 1 base at J, with 10 bases between the two ends. CDR3 length: 14 residues. For the CDR3, the DNA is TGTGCCAGCAGCTCCCCTAGGGGGAACACTGAAGCTTTCTTT. The encoded protein is CASSSPRGNTEAFF. The whole variable domain, filled in from reference TRBV11-2 and TRBJ1-1, reads EAGVAQSPRYKIIEKRQSVAFWCNPISGHATLYWYQQILGQGPKLLIQFQNNGVVDDSQLPKDRFSAERLKGVDSTLKIQPAKLEDSAVYLCASSSPRGNTEAFFGQGTRLTVV.

This clone was recorded a few times. The chain joins TRBV9 to TRBJ1-1; weak D call: TRBD1 (6 bases). CDR1 and CDR2 from the germline V gene are SGDLS and YYNGEE. V dropped 3 bases and J dropped 11 bases, with 23 bases sitting between them. This CDR3 is built from 15 residues. CDR3 residues: CASSAQQGTSSAAFF. CDR3 bases: TGTGCCAGCAGCGCCCAACAGGGAACTTCGTCCGCGGCTTTCTTT.

The chain employs TRBV13 and TRBJ2-4, with D hard to call. This CDR3 has 14 residues. Germline V gene data show CDR1 as PRHDT and CDR2 as FYEKMQ (reference sequence). V was pared by 3 bases and J by 4 bases, with 10 bases between. The CDR3 coding sequence is TGTGCCAGCAGCTTTTTAGGAGTAAAAAACATTCAGTACTTC. Translated: CASSFLGVKNIQYF.

The chain has TRBV4-1 and TRBJ2-7, with 9 bases matching TRBD1. The CDR3 length is 18 residues. The germline V gene encodes CDR1 MGHRA and CDR2 YSYEKL. V lost 0 bases and J lost 2; bases outside the gene matches: 11. This CDR3 is CASSQEFSPGTGTYEQYF. The CDR3 region has the DNA TGCGCCAGCAGCCAAGAGTTCAGCCCCGGGACAGGGACCTACGAGCAGTACTTC.

The chain combines TRBV9 with TRBJ2-3; 14 nucleotides align to TRBD2. With 4 bases clipped from V and 0 bases from J, the junction kept 10 bases outside the gene matches. Germline CDR1 reads SGDLS; CDR2 reads YYNGEE. The CDR3 contains 19 residues. This chain's CDR3 is CASSPTGLAGVQSTDTQYF. CDR3 coding DNA: TGTGCCAGCAGCCCCACGGGACTAGCGGGGGTTCAAAGCACAGATACGCAGTATTTT. The entire variable domain, with the rest obtained from reference TRBV9 and TRBJ2-3, is as follows: DSGVTQTPKHLITATGQRVTLRCSPRSGDLSVYWYQQSLDQGLQFLIQYYNGEERAKGNILERFSAQQFPDLHSELNLSSLELGDSALYFCASSPTGLAGVQSTDTQYFGPGTRLTVL.

The J gene is TRBJ2-7, the V gene TRBV6-6; D is unresolved. Germline loops: CDR1 MNHNY, CDR2 SVGAGI (reference sequence). V was clipped by 2 bases and J by 5 bases, with 13 bases between them. CDR3 size: 14 residues. The CDR3 nucleotides are TGTGCCAGCAGTTACCCGCGGCAGCTCGACGAGCAGTACTTC. Protein: CASSYPRQLDEQYF.

This chain joins TRBV10-3 and TRBJ2-3; TRBD1 agrees at 12 bases. From germline, CDR1 is ENHRY and CDR2 SYGVKD. The V and J ends lost 10 bases and 0 bases, in that order; junction bases with no gene match: 11. The CDR3 is 17 amino acids. The CDR3 DNA sequence: TGTGCCACTCAACCGGGACAGGGGGCTCTCAGCACAGATACGCAGTATTTT. Its protein is CATQPGQGALSTDTQYF.

The V and J genes are TRBV6-1 and TRBJ1-2; 7 positions match TRBD1. The germline V gene encodes CDR1 MNHNS and CDR2 SASEGT. Germline trimming cut 1 base from V and 8 bases from J; bases unmatched to any gene: 7. The CDR3 consists of 14 residues. CDR3 protein: CASSEEKGGRGYTF. The CDR3 nucleotides are TGTGCCAGCAGTGAAGAAAAAGGGGGCAGGGGCTACACCTTC.

The chain combines TRBV4-1 with TRBJ2-3, with TRBD2 matching 7 bases. CDR3 length: 14 residues. J gave up 0 bases and V 9 bases, and 6 bases lay outside the gene matches. Per germline, CDR1 MGHRA and CDR2 YSYEKL. CDR3 coding DNA: TGCGCCAGTAAAGGGCGGGGGAGCACAGATACGCAGTATTTT. This codes for CASKGRGSTDTQYF.

This clone was found a few times. The junction departs from the called germline gene at one end, perhaps through a read error. This rearrangement joins TRBV6-5 to TRBJ1-2; a possible D gene is TRBD1 (5 bases). This CDR3 is 14 amino acids long. Germline V lookup: CDR1 MNHEY, CDR2 SVGAGI. CDR3 loop: CASGYVGLGYGYTF. CDR3 bases: TGTGCCAGCGGTTACGTGGGGCTCGGCTATGGCTACACCTTC.

The chain links TRBV28 to TRBJ2-7; 11 bases fit TRBD1. Germline CDR1 reads MDHEN; CDR2 reads SYDVKM. V dropped 4 bases and J dropped 0; count of bases not matched to a gene: 23. The CDR3 runs 22 residues. In DNA, the CDR3 is TGTGCCAGCAGTTCTCTACAAACCACCAACCCCGGGACAGGGGGGCCCTCCTACGAGCAGTACTTC. It specifies CASSSLQTTNPGTGGPSYEQYF.

The chain links TRBV9 to TRBJ2-1; 10 bases line up with TRBD2. Trimming at V came to 3 bases and at J to 3 bases, leaving 3 bases not matched to a gene. CDR3 length: 15 amino acids. Germline V gene sequence: CDR1 SGDLS, CDR2 YYNGEE. CDR3 nucleotides: TGTGCCAGCAGCGCAGGACTAGCGGACTACAATGAGCAGTTCTTC. Translation gives CASSAGLADYNEQFF. The entire variable domain, with the rest obtained from reference TRBV9 and TRBJ2-1, is as follows: DSGVTQTPKHLITATGQRVTLRCSPRSGDLSVYWYQQSLDQGLQFLIQYYNGEERAKGNILERFSAQQFPDLHSELNLSSLELGDSALYFCASSAGLADYNEQFFGPGTRLTVL.

This rearrangement joins TRBV25-1 to TRBJ2-5; 10 bases fit TRBD1. Germline values: CDR1 MGHDK, CDR2 SYGVNS. V shed 2 bases and J 5 bases; nucleotides not matched to a gene: 11. The CDR3 length is 17 residues. This chain's CDR3 is CASSEGGRDRGRETQYF. The CDR3 DNA is TGTGCCAGCAGTGAAGGGGGCCGGGACAGGGGACGGGAGACCCAGTACTTC.

The rearrangement joins TRBV2 to TRBJ1-2; 8 bases agree with TRBD1. The J segment lost 3 bases and the V segment lost 0 bases, leaving 6 bases of the junction unmatched. The CDR3 is 16 amino acids. Germline V gives CDR1 SNHLY, CDR2 FYNNEI. CDR3: CASSEAGAGQDYGYTF. Written as DNA, the CDR3 is TGTGCCAGCAGTGAAGCGGGAGCGGGACAGGACTATGGCTACACCTTC.

The chain is built from TRBV25-1 and TRBJ2-2, with D possibly matching TRBD2 (6 bases). The V and J ends lost 1 base and 1 base respectively, with 10 bases between them. This CDR3 has 16 amino acids. The germline CDR1 and CDR2 sequences are MGHDK and SYGVNS. CDR3 residues: CASSEFSGENTGELFF. The CDR3, as DNA: TGTGCCAGCAGTGAATTTTCGGGGGAGAACACCGGGGAGCTGTTTTTT.

The V gene is TRBV10-3, the J gene TRBJ2-7; 8 bases map to TRBD1. This CDR3 is built from 14 residues. Germline loops: CDR1 ENHRY, CDR2 SYGVKD. The V and J ends lost 7 bases and 5 bases, in that order; junction bases with no gene match: 10. The CDR3 loop is CAINDRGNGNEQYF. CDR3 DNA: TGTGCCATCAACGACAGGGGTAATGGCAACGAGCAGTACTTC.

The genes are TRBV5-1 and TRBJ1-2, with 7 bases that match TRBD1. Germline CDR1 and CDR2: SGHRS and YFSETQ. The CDR3 is 13 residues long. V lost 6 bases, J lost 8 bases, and 10 bases stayed unmatched. The DNA of the CDR3 is TGCGCCAGCAACAATGGACAGGCGGGGGGCTACACCTTC. Encoded protein: CASNNGQAGGYTF.

V and J are TRBV9 and TRBJ2-1; possibly TRBD1 for D (5 bases). CDR1 and CDR2 from the germline V gene are SGDLS and YYNGEE. The CDR3 extends over 17 amino acids. V dropped 1 base and J dropped 6 bases, with 20 bases sitting between them. The CDR3 coding sequence is TGTGCCAGCAGCGTAAGAGGAGATATAGAAAGGGGCAATGAGCAGTTCTTC. The encoded protein is CASSVRGDIERGNEQFF.

The chain combines TRBV7-2 with TRBJ1-5; 10 bases line up with TRBD1. Germline CDR1 SGHTA, CDR2 FQGNSA. There are 16 residues in the CDR3. J gave up 4 bases and V 1 base, and 4 bases lay outside the gene matches. The CDR3, as DNA: TGTGCCAGCAGCTTAGTCGGGACAGGGGATAATCAGCCCCAGCATTTT. Translated: CASSLVGTGDNQPQHF.

This chain uses TRBV6-1 with TRBJ1-2, with 9 bases that match TRBD1. V shed 0 bases and J 8 bases; nucleotides not matched to a gene: 4. Germline CDR1 MNHNS, CDR2 SASEGT. The CDR3 length is 14 residues. The CDR3 loop reads CASSEAGDRDGYTF. The CDR3 DNA reads TGTGCCAGCAGTGAAGCGGGGGACAGGGACGGCTACACCTTC.

The chain employs TRBV7-2 and TRBJ1-1, with 11 bases lining up with TRBD1. The length of the CDR3 is 16 residues. V shed 5 bases and J 3 bases; nucleotides not matched to a gene: 8. Germline CDR1 SGHTA, CDR2 FQGNSA. For the CDR3, the DNA is TGTGCCAGCAGCGGACAGGGGGCGCAAGAGGACACTGAAGCTTTCTTT. This encodes CASSGQGAQEDTEAFF. The whole variable domain, remainder taken from reference TRBV7-2 and TRBJ1-1, is GAGVSQSPSNKVTEKGKDVELRCDPISGHTALYWYRQSLGQGLEFLIYFQGNSAPDKSGLPSDRFSAERTGGSVSTLTIQRTQQEDSAVYLCASSGQGAQEDTEAFFGQGTRLTVV.